The clone carrying this TCR beta chain was detected many times. Antigen: not known. These data belong to a study of T cell repertoires in cytomegalovirus infection. Background on the study: Public TCR beta signatures provided an indication of both CMV infection and a matching HLA type.

One entry per CDR3 protein results from TCRdb running MiXCR on the reads. The sample yields roughly 100,000 distinct CDR3 sequences, roughly 40% seen once. The CDR3 totals 15 residues. V dropped 1 base and J dropped 2 bases, with 10 bases sitting between them. CDR1 and CDR2 from the germline V gene are SGHNT and YENEEA. V and J are TRBV11-3 and TRBJ2-3; D unresolved. The sequence came from a human donor in good health (CMV status not recorded). Some clones in this sample may be carry-over from other donors' samples. Source: CD8+ T cells from cultured PBMCs, taken from culture after CMV antigen stimulation. The CDR3 DNA is TGTGCCAGCAGCTTAGGAGGTTCTTACACAGATACGCAGTATTTT. It specifies CASSLGGSYTDTQYF.